One sample yielded the 25 T cell receptor beta chains listed below, sequenced in a study of blood T cell repertoires in COVID-19. Produced via immunoSEQ multiplex PCR; TCRdb's table is partial and in-frame only. This sample has approximately 92,000 clones, with around 88% found just once. Specimen: peripheral blood. These receptors were collected from a woman aged 55-70 years with COVID-19, enrolled during active disease.

A word on this clone: This sample also contains other DNA sequences that code for the same CDR3. J is TRBJ1-1 and V is TRBV4-3, with D possibly matching TRBD1 (5 bases). CDR1 and CDR2 (germline): LGHNA, YSLEER. V was pared by 4 bases and J by 5 bases, with 14 bases between. The CDR3 extends over 14 amino acids. The CDR3 reads CASSPGGRLTEAFF. As DNA, the CDR3 is TGCGCCAGCAGCCCCGGGGGTAGATTGACTGAAGCTTTCTTT.

The rearrangement links TRBV5-1 to TRBJ1-5; 10 bases are a match to TRBD1. With 0 bases clipped from V and 7 bases from J, the junction kept 4 bases outside the gene matches. CDR3 length equals 15 residues. Germline values: CDR1 SGHRS, CDR2 YFSETQ. This CDR3 reads CASSLGQGAWQPQHF. Here the CDR3 DNA reads TGCGCCAGCAGCTTGGGACAGGGGGCATGGCAGCCCCAGCATTTT.

The chain has TRBV4-1 and TRBJ2-7, with D possibly being TRBD1 (6 bases). CDR3 length: 19 residues. Germline loops: CDR1 MGHRA, CDR2 YSYEKL. Trimming cost V 2 bases and J 0 bases, with 23 bases left between them. The CDR3 DNA reads TGCGCCAGCAGCCAATTTTTTATTCCATCCACAGGGCGCTCCTACGAGCAGTACTTC. Protein: CASSQFFIPSTGRSYEQYF.

This chain connects TRBV5-1 to TRBJ2-7; 9 nucleotides match TRBD2. Germline V gene lookup returns CDR1 SGHRS and CDR2 YFSETQ. The CDR3 covers 15 residues. With 1 base clipped from V and 7 bases from J, the junction kept 9 bases outside the gene matches. The CDR3 spells CASSLSLAGAGEQYF. Here the CDR3 DNA reads TGCGCCAGCAGCTTGTCATTAGCGGGGGCAGGGGAGCAGTACTTC.

This clone was counted a single time. The chain joins TRBV5-1 to TRBJ2-3; 8 bases map to TRBD2. V shed 0 bases, J shed 4 bases, and the junction held 4 bases outside the gene matches. In germline, CDR1 is SGHRS, CDR2 YFSETQ. This CDR3 region has 15 residues. CDR3 DNA sequence: TGCGCCAGCAGCTTGGCCGGAGCGGGGGCAGATACGCAGTATTTT. This sequence encodes CASSLAGAGADTQYF.

This clone was picked up a small number of times. The chain is built from TRBV25-1 and TRBJ1-5; weak D call: TRBD1 (5 bases). Trimming took off 7 bases at V and 4 bases at J, with 20 bases between the two ends. This CDR3 has 16 residues. Germline assignment: CDR1 MGHDK and CDR2 SYGVNS. CDR3 amino acids: CASTSSPPGLNQPQHF. The CDR3 nucleotides read TGTGCCAGCACCTCCTCCCCCCCAGGGCTAAATCAGCCCCAGCATTTT.

This clone has a single count. The chain joins TRBV5-4 to TRBJ2-1; 8 nucleotides agree with TRBD2. In germline, CDR1 is SGHNT, CDR2 YYREEE (reference sequence). This CDR3 region has 15 residues. V gave up 3 bases and J gave up 2 bases; unmatched junction bases: 4. CDR3 sequence reads: CASSSGGETYNEQFF. Here the CDR3 DNA reads TGTGCCAGCAGCTCCGGGGGGGAAACCTACAATGAGCAGTTCTTC.

CDR3 sequence: CAWKPAGGFSNQPQHF. The CDR3, as DNA: TGTGCCTGGAAACCAGCGGGTGGATTTAGCAATCAGCCCCAGCATTTT. This chain connects TRBV30 to TRBJ1-5; unclear D gene. This CDR3 region has 16 residues. The V end was cut by 4 bases, the J end by 0 bases, with 16 bases between. The germline CDR1 and CDR2 sequences are GTSNPN and SVGIG (reference sequence).

This chain joins TRBV28 and TRBJ2-1, with D unclear. The germline V gene encodes CDR1 MDHEN and CDR2 SYDVKM. The CDR3 has 13 residues. The V end was cut by 3 bases, the J end by 5 bases, with 8 bases between. Written as DNA, the CDR3 is TGTGCCAGCAGTTTCCTTAGAGACAATGAGCAGTTCTTC. Protein: CASSFLRDNEQFF.

V usage is TRBV4-3 and J usage is TRBJ2-7; 9 bases agree with TRBD2. V shed 0 bases, J shed 4 bases, and the junction held 7 bases outside the gene matches. The length of the CDR3 is 16 residues. Looked up from germline, CDR1 is LGHNA and CDR2 is YSLEER. The CDR3 loop is CASSQDQAGGRYEQYF. The CDR3 bases are TGCGCCAGCAGCCAAGACCAGGCGGGGGGGAGATACGAGCAGTACTTC.

The chain links TRBV2 to TRBJ2-7; the D gene is possibly TRBD1 (5 bases). The CDR3 length is 13 residues. Trimming stripped 6 bases from V and 0 bases from J, with 9 bases between. Germline CDR1 reads SNHLY; CDR2 reads FYNNEI. The CDR3 loop reads CASRQTDSYEQYF. The CDR3 coding sequence is TGTGCCAGCAGACAGACAGACTCCTACGAGCAGTACTTC.

V gene TRBV2 combines with J gene TRBJ2-3; 12 bases fit TRBD2. CDR3 length: 17 amino acids. Germline trimming cut 4 bases from V and 6 bases from J; bases unmatched to any gene: 11. Germline V gives CDR1 SNHLY, CDR2 FYNNEI. DNA of the CDR3: TGTGCCAGCAGTGCTGGACTAGCGGGGTGGTCGGCGGATACGCAGTATTTT. Protein product: CASSAGLAGWSADTQYF. The complete variable domain, with remaining parts taken from reference TRBV2 and TRBJ2-3, reads EPEVTQTPSHQVTQMGQEVILRCVPISNHLYFYWYRQILGQKVEFLVSFYNNEISEKSEIFDDQFSVERPDGSNFTLKIRSTKLEDSAMYFCASSAGLAGWSADTQYFGPGTRLTVL.

In this sample, this clone turned up many times. The V and J genes are TRBV6-4 and TRBJ2-2, with D possibly matching TRBD1 (6 bases). The germline gives CDR1 MRHNA, CDR2 SNTAGT. CDR3 length: 14 residues. The germline V and J ends were trimmed by 8 bases and 6 bases, with 16 bases remaining between them. CDR3 coding DNA: TGTGCCAGCGGGTCCCGGCCAGGGGCCGGGGAGCTGTTTTTT. Translating gives CASGSRPGAGELFF.

The CDR3 region is CASSRRTGGDNSPLHF. CDR3 nucleotides: TGTGCCAGCAGCCGCCGAACAGGGGGCGATAATTCACCCCTCCACTTT. The rearrangement uses TRBV25-1 and TRBJ1-6; TRBD1 agrees at 9 bases. The V gene's germline CDR1 is MGHDK and CDR2 SYGVNS. This CDR3 has 16 residues. Trimming cost V 6 bases and J 5 bases; bases outside gene matches: 8.

This chain links TRBV6-1 with TRBJ1-2; 7 nucleotides agree with TRBD1. CDR3 size: 14 residues. From germline, CDR1 is MNHNS and CDR2 SASEGT. Unmatched junction bases numbered 9, after V lost 3 bases and J lost 8 bases. CDR3 bases: TGTGCCAGCAGTGATATGGGACAGCTCTCGGGCTACACCTTC. Amino acids: CASSDMGQLSGYTF.

This chain uses TRBV5-6 with TRBJ2-1, with 10 bases that match TRBD1. V lost 4 bases, J lost 10 bases, and 8 bases stayed unmatched. The length of the CDR3 is 14 residues. Germline V gene data show CDR1 as SGHDT and CDR2 as YYEEEE. CDR3 loop: CASSPPGDRGEQFF. CDR3 nucleotides: TGTGCCAGCAGCCCACCTGGGGACAGGGGAGAGCAGTTCTTC. Variable domain in full (rest from reference TRBV5-6 and TRBJ2-1): DAGVTQSPTHLIKTRGQQVTLRCSPKSGHDTVSWYQQALGQGPQFIFQYYEEEERQRGNFPDRFSGHQFPNYSSELNVNALLLGDSALYLCASSPPGDRGEQFFGPGTRLTVL.

V and J are TRBV6-5 and TRBJ1-2; 7 bases map to TRBD1. The germline gives CDR1 MNHEY, CDR2 SVGAGI. CDR3 length equals 13 residues. After removal of 5 bases from V and 3 bases from J, the junction contained 3 bases not matched to a gene. The CDR3: CASSLDRDYGYTF. For the CDR3, the DNA is TGTGCCAGCAGTCTCGACAGGGACTATGGCTACACCTTC.

The chain combines TRBV5-1 with TRBJ2-3; D uncertain. CDR1 SGHRS and CDR2 YFSETQ come from the germline V gene. V dropped 3 bases and J dropped 0 bases, with 5 bases sitting between them. The length of the CDR3 is 13 residues. The CDR3 spells CASSSISTDTQYF. The CDR3 DNA is TGCGCCAGCAGCTCAATTAGCACAGATACGCAGTATTTT.

This chain joins TRBV10-3 and TRBJ2-2; 9 nucleotides line up with TRBD2. The CDR3 is 13 amino acids. Per germline, CDR1 ENHRY and CDR2 SYGVKD. The ends lost 6 bases at V and 4 bases at J; junction bases unmatched: 0. The CDR3 DNA sequence: TGTGCCATCAGGACTAGCGGCACCGGGGAGCTGTTTTTT. Translation gives CAIRTSGTGELFF.

V is TRBV10-3 and J is TRBJ1-5; no definite D call. Germline-derived CDR1 and CDR2 are ENHRY and SYGVKD. V lost 0 bases to trimming and J lost 4 bases, with 7 bases between them. There are 14 residues in the CDR3. The CDR3 loop reads CAISESRSNQPQHF. CDR3 bases: TGTGCCATCAGTGAGTCGCGAAGTAATCAGCCCCAGCATTTT.

DNA of the CDR3: TGTGCCAGAAGCTTGGCCGTAGGGGTTTCGAACGACGAGCAGTACTTC. Residues: CARSLAVGVSNDEQYF. The rearrangement links TRBV5-3 to TRBJ2-7; D is perhaps TRBD1 (5 bases). TRBV5-3 is reported as an ORF; its role is uncertain. V was pared by 0 bases and J by 5 bases, with 18 bases between. The CDR3 is 16 amino acids.

V is TRBV6-6 and J is TRBJ1-1, with 9 bases identical to TRBD1. Germline CDR1 reads MNHNY; CDR2 reads SVGAGI (reference sequence). V shed 6 bases and J 6 bases; nucleotides not matched to a gene: 8. CDR3 length: 14 residues. CDR3 DNA: TGTGCCAGCAGGTCCGGGACAGGGTTTCCTGAAGCTTTCTTT. Protein product: CASRSGTGFPEAFF.

V gene TRBV5-1 combines with J gene TRBJ1-2; 7 bases align to TRBD1. Per germline, CDR1 SGHRS and CDR2 YFSETQ. The length of the CDR3 is 16 residues. The trim removed 0 bases at V and 3 bases at J, leaving 8 bases unmatched. The DNA for the CDR3 is TGCGCCAGCAGCTTGGCCTTAGGGACAGTTTACTATGGCTACACCTTC. Protein: CASSLALGTVYYGYTF. Full variable domain (remainder filled in from reference TRBV5-1 and TRBJ1-2): KAGVTQTPRYLIKTRGQQVTLSCSPISGHRSVSWYQQTPGQGLQFLFEYFSETQRNKGNFPGRFSGRQFSNSRSEMNVSTLELGDSALYLCASSLALGTVYYGYTFGSGTRLTVV.

This chain uses TRBV7-2 with TRBJ2-2; D gene uncertain. Germline CDR1 SGHTA, CDR2 FQGNSA. The CDR3 runs to 16 residues. V lost 4 bases and J 5 bases, leaving 17 bases between the germline ends. CDR3: CASSSVLTPVTGELFF. The CDR3 coding sequence is TGTGCCAGCAGCTCGGTCCTTACCCCCGTGACCGGGGAGCTGTTTTTT.

The V gene is TRBV3-1 (or the pseudogene TRBV3-2), the J gene TRBJ1-2, with 7 bases fitting TRBD1. Germline V gives CDR1 LGHDT, CDR2 YNNKEL (reference sequence). The V and J ends lost 2 bases and 6 bases, in that order; junction bases with no gene match: 6. The CDR3 sequence is 14 residues long. The CDR3 region has the DNA TGTGCCAGCAGCCAACTTGACAGGGTACATGGCTACACCTTC. Its protein is CASSQLDRVHGYTF.